Listed below are T cell receptor beta chains from one sample, sequenced in a study of shared clonotypes between healthy human individuals. The protocol was immunoSEQ multiplex PCR, while the TCRdb copy is restricted to in-frame clones and leaves out a portion. The table records about 510,000 clones, 75% to 80% of them present only once. Sequences were obtained from PBMCs. The receptors derive from a middle-aged woman in good health. Some clones in this sample may be carry-over from other donors' samples. Both conserved end residues are part of each CDR3. Fields, in order: D gene, V gene, clone size, J gene, CDR3 protein, CDR3 DNA. A D gene is named only where the DNA matches it firmly. Clone size is not always given. Where it is, it says once, few, many or a class for expanded clones.

-	TRBV6-6	-	TRBJ2-1	CASSYFGLVEQFF	TGTGCCAGCAGTTACTTTGGTCTAGTGGAGCAGTTCTTC
-	TRBV7-2	-	TRBJ1-1	CASSLVGRASEAFF	TGTGCCAGCAGCTTAGTAGGCAGGGCATCTGAAGCTTTCTTT
-	TRBV4-3	-	TRBJ1-5	CASSQDGREEGQPQHF	TGCGCCAGCAGCCAAGATGGAAGGGAAGAAGGTCAGCCCCAGCATTTT
-	TRBV6-6	-	TRBJ2-3	CASRDTGSTDTQYF	TGTGCCAGCAGAGATACAGGGAGCACAGATACGCAGTATTTT
-	TRBV14	many	TRBJ2-1	CASSQNPFDNEQFF	TGTGCCAGCAGCCAAAACCCGTTTGACAATGAGCAGTTCTTC
-	TRBV15	-	TRBJ1-5	CATSRDLGSTQHF	TGTGCCACCAGCAGAGACCTTGGGAGCACCCAGCATTTT
TRBD1	TRBV7-2	-	TRBJ2-1	CASSPRDRGILF	TGTGCCAGCAGCCCCCGGGACAGGGGGATACTCTTC
TRBD1	TRBV30	-	TRBJ1-5	CAWSVDRGPPINQPQHF	TGTGCCTGGAGTGTGGACAGGGGCCCTCCGATCAATCAGCCCCAGCATTTT
TRBD1	TRBV19	-	TRBJ1-2	CASSTGQAHYGYTF	TGTGCCAGTAGTACCGGACAGGCGCACTATGGCTACACCTTC
-	TRBV19	-	TRBJ2-5	CASRDRGSTSGYQETQYF	TGTGCCAGTAGGGACAGGGGGTCGACTAGCGGCTACCAAGAGACCCAGTACTTC